The TCR beta chain described here comes from a study of blood T cells in healthy people across ages. Healthy Caucasian individuals from Russia aged roughly 6 to 90 served as donors. In this sample, this clonotype turned up many times. Antigen unknown. Study-wide results and limits: Roughly linear declines in TCR beta diversity per million T cells occurred with age. With donor CMV status unknown, expanded clonotype changes were possibly confounded.

With a J-beta primer mix and a sample-barcoded 5' primer, a second PCR ran 7 to 11 cycles. A single record per CDR3 protein comes from TCRdb applying MiXCR to the 5' RACE reads. The sample shows about 1.7 million distinct CDR3 sequences, approximately 28% of them seen only once. This CDR3 has 20 residues. J gave up 2 bases and V 7 bases, and 23 bases lay outside the gene matches. The germline gives CDR1 DFQATT, CDR2 SNEGSKA (reference sequence). The sequenced sample was blood. The clonotype was recovered from a young woman in good health. The chain joins TRBV20-1 to TRBJ2-1; TRBD2 matches at 10 bases. The chain's CDR3 is CSGCSPQYAGTSDPYNEQFF. The CDR3 coding sequence is TGCAGTGGTTGTTCTCCTCAATACGCCGGGACTAGCGATCCCTACAATGAGCAGTTCTTC.